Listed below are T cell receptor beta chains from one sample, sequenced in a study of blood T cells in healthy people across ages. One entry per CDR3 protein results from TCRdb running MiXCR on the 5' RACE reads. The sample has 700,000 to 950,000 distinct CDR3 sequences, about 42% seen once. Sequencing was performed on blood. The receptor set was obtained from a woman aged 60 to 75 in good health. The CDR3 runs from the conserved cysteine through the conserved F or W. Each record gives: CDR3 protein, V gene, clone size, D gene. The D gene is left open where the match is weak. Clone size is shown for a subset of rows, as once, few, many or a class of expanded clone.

CDR3: CASSLPYPLSYNEQFF; V: TRBV6-2/TRBV6-3; size: many; D: NA
CDR3: CASSLSIGNNEQYF; V: TRBV7-9; size: NA; D: NA
CDR3: CASRFVGYGYTF; V: TRBV12-3/TRBV12-4; size: few; D: NA
CDR3: CASSRRWRGEGDEQYF; V: TRBV27; size: few; D: NA
CDR3: CASSDNNRANYGYTF; V: TRBV25-1; size: NA; D: NA
CDR3: CASSSLADNEQFF; V: TRBV7-3; size: NA; D: TRBD2
CDR3: CASANSELAKNIQYF; V: TRBV7-9; size: many; D: NA
CDR3: CASSQLPDRGGTDTQYF; V: TRBV4-1; size: NA; D: TRBD1
CDR3: CASSSTGSFTDTQYF; V: TRBV5-1; size: NA; D: NA
CDR3: CASSGKETQYF; V: TRBV5-1; size: NA; D: NA
CDR3: CASSNTGSLNQPQHF; V: TRBV6-5; size: NA; D: NA
CDR3: CASSYGRTSGGTDTQYF; V: TRBV6-2/TRBV6-3; size: NA; D: TRBD2
CDR3: CASSVGRRQGVREKLFF; V: TRBV9; size: NA; D: TRBD1
CDR3: CAISGPVGDHNSPLHF; V: TRBV10-3; size: NA; D: NA
CDR3: CASPASKIQETQYF; V: TRBV2; size: NA; D: NA
CDR3: CASSGDRRSEAFF; V: TRBV5-1; size: once; D: TRBD1
CDR3: CASSYAAGTGGYNEQFF; V: TRBV6-5; size: NA; D: TRBD1
CDR3: CASSQEVTSGYNEQFF; V: TRBV4-2; size: few; D: TRBD2
CDR3: CASSYMGQGLAGGEFF; V: TRBV6-5; size: NA; D: TRBD2
CDR3: CASSSLAGSFNEQFF; V: TRBV12-3/TRBV12-4; size: NA; D: TRBD2
CDR3: CASRRRGRREAFF; V: TRBV12-3/TRBV12-4; size: NA; D: NA
CDR3: CSVHPLQGTGTDTKYF; V: TRBV29-1; size: few; D: TRBD1
CDR3: CASSLTAGRLDTQYF; V: TRBV11-2; size: NA; D: NA
CDR3: CASSQETGSSYNEQFF; V: TRBV4-2; size: NA; D: NA
CDR3: CASSQGGDGLAGVEQFF; V: TRBV4-3; size: few; D: TRBD2
CDR3: CSARDSSGGAPYNEQFF; V: TRBV20-1; size: few; D: TRBD2
CDR3: CSAKGEVFESETQYF; V: TRBV20-1; size: NA; D: NA
CDR3: CSATSTGLTEAFF; V: TRBV20-1; size: NA; D: NA
CDR3: CASSRSSQGIVTEAFF; V: TRBV7-6; size: NA; D: NA
CDR3: CASSSHQEQYF; V: TRBV7-2; size: NA; D: NA
CDR3: CASSSLQGRETQYF; V: TRBV6-2/TRBV6-3; size: NA; D: TRBD1
CDR3: CASSDDRGFYNEQFF; V: TRBV5-1; size: once; D: TRBD1
CDR3: CATSKPDSFLYEQYF; V: TRBV15; size: few; D: NA
CDR3: CAISDRGAEDTGELFF; V: TRBV10-3; size: few; D: NA
CDR3: CASIGRQPTETQYF; V: TRBV25-1; size: NA; D: NA
CDR3: CASSPLSGGAREQFF; V: TRBV6-5; size: NA; D: TRBD2
CDR3: CASSQEDVLGSPPHF; V: TRBV4-1; size: once; D: NA
CDR3: CASSPPDRVHYEQYF; V: TRBV18; size: NA; D: TRBD1
CDR3: CASKDGWGYEQYF; V: TRBV27; size: NA; D: NA
CDR3: CASNSGTGGFEETQYF; V: TRBV7-6; size: few; D: TRBD1
CDR3: CASTLSGGADMQYF; V: TRBV12-3/TRBV12-4; size: NA; D: TRBD2
CDR3: CSAPNLGGGSYEQYF; V: TRBV20-1; size: NA; D: TRBD2
CDR3: CASSLARAGGISTDTQYF; V: TRBV7-8; size: NA; D: TRBD2
CDR3: CASRTLAYNEQFF; V: TRBV11-2; size: NA; D: NA
CDR3: CASSPQSVGNSPLHF; V: TRBV18; size: NA; D: NA
CDR3: CASSTSTGVSNSGNTIYF; V: TRBV6-5; size: NA; D: TRBD1
CDR3: CASSVDPGTGGAKQYF; V: TRBV9; size: NA; D: TRBD1
CDR3: CASSHSTTDTQYF; V: TRBV5-1; size: NA; D: NA
CDR3: CASSLADRDNSPLHF; V: TRBV12-3/TRBV12-4; size: few; D: TRBD1
CDR3: CASSLDSTAGNGYTF; V: TRBV7-3; size: few; D: NA
CDR3: CASSYSMVGYNEKLFF; V: TRBV6-6; size: NA; D: NA
CDR3: CASSLDEQFF; V: TRBV7-9; size: many; D: NA
CDR3: CASSLEGQGSYNEQFF; V: TRBV5-1; size: NA; D: NA
CDR3: CAITEAGEDEQFF; V: TRBV10-3; size: NA; D: TRBD2
CDR3: CASSLGFSQGNTQYF; V: TRBV11-3; size: few; D: NA
CDR3: CASSRSLGNEQFF; V: TRBV11-2; size: NA; D: NA